The present entry profiles one TCR beta chain with its context. This clonotype was counted ten times or more. Its antigen remains unidentified. The record has no base qualities; no much larger clone is one base away. These data belong to a study of blood T cells in healthy people across ages (dated by TCRdb to between 2014 and 2016). With regard to the full study: Template switching captured roughly one uniquely barcoded TCR beta cDNA molecule per two T cells in model experiments. The study analyzed two additional independent replicas of 1 million unique cDNA reads from the same blood draw for two donors, one aged 18 to 29 and one aged 80 or older. Four age groups were formed from the donors: young (average roughly 16 years), middle-aged (approximately 42), aged (about 62) and long-lived (about 80). Using deep sequencing normalized with unique cDNA molecular identifiers, the study measured how TCR beta repertoire diversity changes with age. To avoid experimental bias, donors of different ages were randomly spread across the sequencing lanes. Study-level results and caveats: Compared with the aged group, the long-lived group had more naive CD4+ T cells, fewer expanded clones and increased TCR diversity, suggesting age selection. Total diversity estimates from one million sequenced T cells were considered lower bounds and underestimates. Donor CMV infection status was unknown, potentially confounding age-related changes in expanded clonotypes. As age increased, observed TCR beta diversity per million T cells dropped in a roughly linear way, and a significant reduction was already evident by age 40. Since profiling was done on bulk unsorted PBMCs, naive and antigen-experienced compartments could not be conclusively compared. There was a strong correlation between observed TCR beta diversity and the percentage of naive T cells measured by flow cytometry.

Receptor amplification or capture employed 5' RACE. Sequenced on an Illumina HiSeq 2500. A second PCR of about 6 to 12 cycles was performed with a sample-barcoded 5' primer and a J-beta primer mix. A template-switch 5' adaptor carrying 12 random nucleotides introduced a unique molecular identifier onto each TCR beta cDNA molecule. Each sample yielded at least 2.5 million CDR3-containing paired-end reads. All of the RNA was converted into first-strand cDNA using the Mint cDNA synthesis kit, with a TRBC-specific oligonucleotide serving as the primer. All cDNA was treated with uracil-DNA glycosylase and then went through a first 18-cycle PCR with the universal primers M1SS and BC2_uni_R. The study's processing was this. Normalization of each sample was performed by random selection of 1 million high-quality reads, each carrying a distinct molecular identifier. Reads sharing molecular identifiers were discarded rather than binned into consensus sequences. CDR3 identification, clonotype clustering and error correction used MiTCR with a Q25 quality threshold and the strictest error-elimination algorithm. A nonparametric unseen species model with Euler transformation was used to estimate lower-bound total TCR beta diversity. The public sequencing data were trimmed at Q25 with fastp and processed into clonotypes with MiXCR by TCRdb, which kept only in-frame beta chains. For every CDR3 protein sequence, its rows merge into one entry that carries the most common genes and DNA. The V and J calls were determined by TCRdb, not by the authors. The sample profile shows more than 1,400,000 distinct CDR3 sequences; 42% of them were found once. The leading ten clones occupy 7.9% of the sample.

Its CDR3 holds 12 amino acids, cysteine through phenylalanine. Of all the DNA, just the CDR3 is kept, 36 bases in frame from base 1. V is pruned by 3 bases and J by 7 bases, leaving 2 bases of the junction without a gene match. In the germline V gene (reference sequence), CDR1 corresponds to DFQATT and CDR2 to SNEGSKA. The roughly 39 donors, aged 6 to 90 years, were systemically healthy Caucasian individuals from Russia. Each donor gave roughly 9 milliliters of peripheral blood, drawn into EDTA-treated Vacutainer tubes. Ficoll-Paque density-gradient centrifugation was used to isolate PBMCs, with at least 6.5 million per sample. Trizol reagent was used to extract total RNA from the PBMCs, yielding at least 6 micrograms per sample. Naive CD45RAhigh/CD27high T cell percentages were measured by flow cytometry on a PBMC aliquot from every donor.

Recombination connected TRBV20-1 to TRBJ1-4; 7 of the junction bases match TRBD1. The sample consisted of blood. The sequence derives from a woman under 30 in good health. This receptor has the CDR3 CSARGTAEKLFF. The DNA reads TGCAGTGCTAGGGGGACAGCTGAAAAACTGTTTTTT.